This is a list of T cell receptor beta chains from one sample in a study of T cells in localized non-small cell lung cancer. TCRdb keeps only in-frame clones here, not all; method: immunoSEQ multiplex PCR. The sample includes about 41,000 clones, 65% to 90% of them seen just once. The input for sequencing was PBMCs, taken before any cancer treatment. These receptors came from a man aged 35 to 69 with stage II lung adenocarcinoma. The conserved cysteine and the conserved F or W are not part of the CDR3 here. D genes are given only for firm matches.

J	D	V	CDR3
TRBJ1-6	TRBD1	TRBV6-6	ASSPGGLSPLH
TRBJ2-7	NA	TRBV6-5	ASRGGVEQY
TRBJ2-7	NA	TRBV11-2	ASSRLTGTGIDEQY
TRBJ2-1	NA	TRBV21-1	ASSKAKERTGRGEQF
TRBJ1-6	NA	TRBV6-1	ASSEVGRTSPLH
TRBJ2-1	NA	TRBV7-6	ASSLAVGHFNEQF
TRBJ1-2	TRBD1	TRBV6-6	ASSPPGQGSYGYT
TRBJ1-1	NA	TRBV27	ASSFRMNTEAF
TRBJ2-7	TRBD1	TRBV6-1	ASSGGTGEQY
TRBJ1-1	TRBD1	TRBV5-4	ASSEQGANTEAF
TRBJ2-7	TRBD2	TRBV4-3	ASSPRTSGSYEQY
TRBJ2-1	NA	TRBV5-1	ASSLDSGTGREQF
TRBJ1-2	NA	TRBV27	ASSLSNRRGGYT
TRBJ2-7	TRBD2	TRBV4-2	ASSQVSSLAVYEQY
TRBJ1-2	TRBD1	TRBV19	ASSSGTGGTGYGYT
TRBJ2-1	TRBD2	TRBV9	ASSVRAGGPDEQF
TRBJ1-2	NA	TRBV10-2	ASSARGGYGYT
TRBJ1-4	NA	TRBV4-3	ASSQMGGEKLF
TRBJ2-3	TRBD1	TRBV13	ASSTRGGTGFDTQY
TRBJ2-7	NA	TRBV7-9	ASSTSGFSYEQY
TRBJ1-6	NA	TRBV6-5	ASRATGTYNSPLH
TRBJ2-1	NA	TRBV4-2	ASSQGESSYNEQF
TRBJ1-1	NA	TRBV27	ASSLGRRNTEAF
TRBJ2-7	TRBD2	TRBV28	ASSLSSGYSYEQY
TRBJ2-7	TRBD1	TRBV7-8	ASSITGGAAYEQY
TRBJ1-1	NA	TRBV6-6	ASSSRDTEAF
TRBJ2-2	NA	TRBV7-2	ASSWWNTGELF
TRBJ2-7	NA	TRBV7-2	ASSFQPGTLSYEQY
TRBJ2-1	TRBD1	TRBV6-6	ASRPGGQAYNEQF
TRBJ2-5	TRBD2	TRBV13	ASKLVGNSGSYQETQY
TRBJ2-3	NA	TRBV7-6	ASIQRPQGTDTQY
TRBJ2-7	NA	TRBV7-9	ASSLTAYEQY
TRBJ2-1	TRBD2	TRBV2	ASNPPGLAGGGSYNEQF
TRBJ2-3	TRBD2	TRBV6-4	ASSAGLNTDTQY
TRBJ2-7	TRBD1	TRBV7-9	ASSTRDSHEQY
TRBJ1-6	NA	TRBV5-4	ASSLNRVSPLH
TRBJ1-3	TRBD1	TRBV5-4	ASSPGQARSGNTIY
TRBJ1-4	NA	TRBV28	ASSFLQAATNEKLF
TRBJ2-3	NA	TRBV6-5	ASSYSRFGGTDTQY
TRBJ2-4	TRBD2	TRBV2	ASTGLAAQLAKNIQY
TRBJ1-1	NA	TRBV6-5	ASSYEHTRSEAF
TRBJ1-1	TRBD1	TRBV7-8	ASSSPNRGTEAF
TRBJ1-5	NA	TRBV6-4	ASSGSDSNQPQH
TRBJ2-7	TRBD2	TRBV27	ATKFSGGRYEQY
TRBJ2-1	TRBD2	TRBV18	ASSPPGLAGGQPYNEQF
TRBJ2-3	NA	TRBV4-2	ASSQGQDTDTQY
TRBJ1-2	NA	TRBV19	ASSIAAGGYT
TRBJ1-4	NA	TRBV2	ASGRDGAKEKLF
TRBJ1-1	NA	TRBV5-1	ASSLEGPRTEAF
TRBJ2-2	TRBD2	TRBV4-3	ASSQVTSGIGELF
TRBJ2-3	TRBD2	TRBV9	ASSAAGSGGVVDTQY
TRBJ1-2	NA	TRBV19	ASSVNALAGGGYT
TRBJ2-1	NA	TRBV5-5	ASSLAGGHAYNEQF
TRBJ1-2	NA	TRBV2	ASRAGGENYGYT
TRBJ1-1	NA	TRBV6-4	ASRRTENTEAF
TRBJ2-4	NA	TRBV4-2	ASSQDLGDGKNIQY
TRBJ2-5	NA	TRBV7-9	ASNNWGAEGQETQY